This entry features one TCR beta chain sequence. This receptor's antigen is unknown. The input lacks base qualities; no much larger clone sits a single base away. The cohort comprised under 700 healthy bone marrow donors. At the time of sampling, all cohort members were nominally healthy, though unrecorded immune exposures were likely present. The donor was CMV seronegative and belonged to the group of 350 to 400 seronegative cohort members. Each donor provided a peripheral blood sample, and peripheral blood mononuclear cells were used for TCR beta sequencing. Genomic DNA was extracted from the blood cell samples with the Qiagen DNeasy Blood Extraction Kit. This record belongs to a study of cytomegalovirus exposure and HLA in healthy donors (dated by TCRdb to the late 2010s). At the level of the whole study: According to an earlier analysis of a few hundred of the donors, 150 million to 200 million T cells yielded 90 million to 130 million unique TCR beta sequences and less than 300 Gb of sequence data. An early release covering 500 to 750 HLA-typed donors comprised 250 to 350 gigabases of sequencing data and roughly 86 million unique TCR sequences. Of the roughly 390 genotyped donors, 80% to 90% were placed in the genetic ancestry cluster associated with self-reported Caucasian donors. The study was designed to test whether signatures of past pathogen exposure could be identified by cataloging public T cell receptors. The study used immunosequencing to profile the T cell repertoires of around 600 subjects and linked those repertoires to cytomegalovirus serostatus. Along with the approximately 700-subject first cohort, a separate validation cohort of around 110 different subjects was used. High-throughput TCR immunosequencing, statistical association of individual TCRs with disease status, and machine learning were combined to predict cytomegalovirus infection status. In a later analysis, previously published TCR beta repertoires from 666 donors were re-analyzed and high-resolution HLA genotyping was added so that TCR occurrence patterns could be studied. In the later analysis, no new phenotypic data were used to find candidate immune exposures; instead, reliance was placed on TCR beta sequences and their occurrence across donors. In an earlier analysis of 500 to 650 of the donors, high-throughput TCR beta sequencing was used to judge whether each TCR beta V gene segment behaved as functional or pseudogenic. Donor age, sex, ethnicity and CMV serostatus were collected together with the repertoire data. In a later genetic analysis, genome-wide SNP genotypes for about 55% of the roughly 700 donors were used, and that subset was treated as a discovery cohort. All discovery cohort repertoires had been generated using a single sequencing platform. Class I and class II HLA loci were covered by the typing at four-digit resolution. Typing coverage differed by locus: A, B, C, DRB1 and DQB1 were typed in about 620-630 donors, DQA1 in around 500, DPA1 in around 580, and DPB1 in 450 to 480. Several DR-DQ haplotypes were handled as single units for association and clustering because linkage in the cohort was strong. On average, around 200,000 unique TCR beta nucleotide sequences were sequenced per donor among 398 genotyped donors of the cohort, with about 19% of those sequences being non-productive.

Library preparation was by the immunoSEQ multiplex PCR assay. The multiplex PCR relied on a mix of 60 forward primers for TCR Vbeta segments and 13 reverse primers for TCR Jbeta segments. The CDR3 region of rearranged TCR beta genes was amplified from genomic DNA with a multiplex PCR assay. Amplified TCR beta libraries were sequenced as 87-base-pair reads on the Illumina HiSeq System. The original pipeline was this. A later analysis counted 75 million to 100 million unique TCR beta chains across the 700 or so repertoires, and around 9.9 million of these chains were shared by at least two donors. A nearest-neighbor algorithm error-corrected the raw reads and collapsed the reads into unique sequences, merging closely related sequences to remove PCR and sequencing errors. V, D and J gene segments were assigned by aligning CDR3 sequences to IMGT reference sequences. Each retained sequence needed at least a six-nucleotide match to both a V gene segment and a J gene segment. A rearrangement was called productive if the CDR3 had no stop codons and remained in frame with V and J, and every other rearrangement was called non-productive. Following IMGT convention, CDR3 was defined as the stretch from the second conserved V-encoded cysteine up to the conserved J-encoded phenylalanine. Sequences without an unambiguous match to a single V gene segment were excluded from the earlier analysis of a few hundred of the donors. In an earlier analysis of approximately 550 of the donors, V segments were called functional above 56.7% productive rearrangements and were called segregating when the between-donor standard deviation exceeded 5%. A statistical classification framework was developed to diagnose cytomegalovirus status using the catalog of TCR beta chain sequences. V and J gene assignment, in a later analysis, came from comparing TCR nucleotide sequences with IMGT/GENE-DB human TR gene sequences. The TCRdist pipeline was used in a later analysis to assign CDR3 sequences and most-parsimonious VDJ recombination scenarios. In a later analysis, each TCR beta chain was defined by its CDR3 amino acid sequence together with its V-gene family, and reads without a unique V-gene family were excluded. As a way to deal with suspected cross-contamination and a sequencing artifact, a later analysis dropped nearly 600 nucleotide sequences that were highly shared and had low generation probability. A later analysis calculated a clonal expansion index for each public chain from normalized within-repertoire ranks of inferred template counts. In a later analysis, generation probabilities were computed using a VDJ recombination model fitted to out-of-frame rearrangements, and the results were checked against IGoR. Hypergeometric tests were used in a later analysis to score TCR-TCR, TCR-HLA and TCR-CMV co-occurrence, with a repertoire-size bias correction applied to the TCR pairs. In a later analysis, false discovery rates were estimated by permuting HLA or CMV assignments 20 times. In a later analysis, co-occurring TCRs were grouped with DBSCAN, and TCRdist sequence similarity was added when clustering was performed within HLA-allele-positive subsets. Co-occurrence clustering excluded repertoires with fewer than 30,000 or more than 120,000 public chains, plus five with anomalous nucleotide sharing. TCRdb carries this immuneACCESS record with in-frame sequences only. Its versions omit some clonotypes, under half of them owing to an unresolved V gene in the studies checked, with the rest unexplained. From that table come the V and J calls and clone size; the DNA was used to work out D and trimming. For this sample the table gives roughly 160,000 clones, of which 84% were detected only once. 0.35% to 0.4% of the sample belongs to the ten largest clones.

The germline V gene (reference sequence) provides CDR1 MNHEY and CDR2 SMNVEV. Including the terminal cysteine and phenylalanine, the CDR3 comprises 14 residues. CDR3 DNA only is kept here, 42 bases in frame from base 1. Beyond this particular receptor, the publication reports: A further reported finding was that TCR beta sequences accurately predicted the HLA-A and HLA-B alleles for most subjects in the first cohort. When HLA alleles, especially DR and DQ, strongly co-occurred, TCR associations were difficult to assign to individual alleles. Some IMGT-functional V segments, including TRBV6-2 and TRBV6-3, could not be distinguished by the 87-base-pair reads and were therefore excluded. Compared with equally common non-associated chains, HLA-associated TCR beta chains in a later analysis were more clonally expanded and had lower generation probabilities. Linkage disequilibrium might explain the correlated functional status among segregating V segments, but an unknown experimental factor could not be ruled out. In a later analysis, some 18,000 TCR beta sequences were associated with specific HLA alleles at a false discovery rate of 0.05. A later genetic analysis reported fewer N-insertions in productive TCRs among donors in an Asian-associated ancestry cluster than the roughly 700-donor mean. Three of the identified cytomegalovirus-associated TCR beta chains were confirmed in vitro to be specific for cytomegalovirus antigens. The classifier was reported to diagnose cytomegalovirus status with high specificity and sensitivity in both the original and validation cohorts. Because counts were too low, about 18 rarely observed V segments, including chromosome 9 orphons, were excluded from the earlier analysis of some 540 of the donors. V-gene and J-gene trimming of TCR beta chains was associated with a missense DCLRE1C variant in a later genetic analysis, and the association was replicated in an independent cohort. According to the authors, the approach could potentially be generalized to other disease states and immunological phenotypes. The study gave a list of 150 to 200 TCR beta chains associated with cytomegalovirus. Across donors, most TCR sequences were observed very rarely, whereas some public TCRs were present in many individuals. A group of highly shared sequence variants was considered likely to be a technical artifact of the sequencing pipeline. Several of the top co-occurrence clusters appeared to be linked to parvovirus B19, influenza, CMV and Epstein-Barr virus, according to a later analysis. For the cohort, immune exposure information was limited to CMV serostatus. HLA typing was unavailable for some donors at each locus, so association tests used only the typed subset. In a later analysis, the rate of TCR association differed among HLA loci, with DRB1 alleles having the most associated TCRs and HLA-C alleles having the fewest. Roughly uniform sequencing depth across donors was assumed in presence/absence analyses, although this assumption may not hold. A later analysis found that most CMV-associated TCR beta chains appeared HLA-restricted, with HLA associations seemingly driven largely by CMV exposure. An earlier analysis of some 590 of the donors showed that most TCR beta V segments appeared in productive rearrangements either about 87% or about 30% of the time, which broadly matched IMGT annotations. In this cohort, only TCR beta chains were sequenced, and detectable features were limited by the absence of alpha or paired-chain data.

The chain was built from TRBV27 and TRBJ2-5; 11 bases in the junction line up with TRBD2. The end of the DNA fits TRBJ2-7 better, so the J call may be wrong. The sample was PBMCs. This clonotype was obtained from a boy aged 2 to 9 in good health and CMV-seronegative. At the DNA level, the sequence is TGTGCCAGCAGTCAAGGGACTAGCGGCTACGAGCAGTACTTC. Translated, it reads CASSQGTSGYEQYF.